This T cell receptor beta chain was found in a study of tumor-infiltrating lymphocytes in primary liver carcinoma. About the research overall: Lesions, classed as T1-T3 N0M0, spanned roughly 4.2 to 10 cm across. Per sample, productive TCRbeta reads numbered roughly 3.65 to 7.13 million, similar across tissue types. Study conclusions and caveats: Overlap between tumor regions exceeded overlap of tumor with adjacent tissue or blood.

Co-extraction of both nucleic acids (RNA and DNA) used about 18-34 mg of unsorted bulk tissue. There were only treatment-naive patients, all with chronic HBV infection. Per the germline V gene, CDR1 is SGHNT and CDR2 is YENEEA. This CDR3 is 15 amino acids long. In the case of this clonotype: The antigen is unknown. One junction end disagrees with the germline gene, perhaps due to a read error.

Priming with a constant-region primer yielded TCR beta cDNA from about 480 ng total RNA. Construction of TCR beta libraries relied on three successive nested multiplex PCR rounds employing slightly modified ARM-PCR. With TRBV1-TRBV30 forward primers and a C-beta reverse primer, the first two PCR rounds were run for approximately 9 cycles each. TCRdb recomputed calls from the multiplex PCR reads with MiXCR, one row per CDR3 protein. The sample includes about 19,000 distinct CDR3 sequences, approximately 79% of them seen just once. Input material: liver tumor tissue from sampling region 4. Subset indicated: tumor region T4, right-lateral pole. V gene TRBV11-3 combines with J gene TRBJ2-1, with 14 bases that match TRBD2. The sequence was obtained from a woman in her thirties with primary liver carcinoma and hepatitis B virus infection. CDR3 nucleotides: TGTGCGAGCAGCCGACTAGCGGGGGGGTGGTATGAGCAGTGCTTC. Translating it yields CASSRLAGGWYEQCF. Full variable domain (outside the CDR3, taken from reference TRBV11-3 and TRBJ2-1): EAGVVQSPRYKIIEKKQPVAFWCNPISGHNTLYWYLQNLGQGPELLIRYENEEAVDDSQLPKDRFSAERLKGVDSTLKIQPAELGDSAVYLCASSRLAGGWYEQCFGPGTRLTVL.